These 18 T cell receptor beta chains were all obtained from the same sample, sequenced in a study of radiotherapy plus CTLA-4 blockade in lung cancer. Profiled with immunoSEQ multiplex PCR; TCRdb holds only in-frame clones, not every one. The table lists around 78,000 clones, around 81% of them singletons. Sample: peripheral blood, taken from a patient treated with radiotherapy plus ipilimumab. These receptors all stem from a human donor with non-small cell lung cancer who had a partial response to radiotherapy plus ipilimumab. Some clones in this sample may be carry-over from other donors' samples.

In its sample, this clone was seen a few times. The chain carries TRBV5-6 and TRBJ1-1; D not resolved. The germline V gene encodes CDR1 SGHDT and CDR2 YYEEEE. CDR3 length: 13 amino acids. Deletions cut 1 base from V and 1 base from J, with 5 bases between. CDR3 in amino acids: CASSLSQNTEAFF. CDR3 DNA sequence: TGTGCCAGCAGCTTGTCACAGAACACTGAAGCTTTCTTT.

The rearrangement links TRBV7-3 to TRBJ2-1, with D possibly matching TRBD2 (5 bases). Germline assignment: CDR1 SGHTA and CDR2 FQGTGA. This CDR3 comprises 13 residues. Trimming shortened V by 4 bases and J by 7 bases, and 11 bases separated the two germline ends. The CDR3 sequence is CASSSQEANEQFF. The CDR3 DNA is TGTGCCAGCAGCTCGCAGGAGGCGAATGAGCAGTTCTTC.

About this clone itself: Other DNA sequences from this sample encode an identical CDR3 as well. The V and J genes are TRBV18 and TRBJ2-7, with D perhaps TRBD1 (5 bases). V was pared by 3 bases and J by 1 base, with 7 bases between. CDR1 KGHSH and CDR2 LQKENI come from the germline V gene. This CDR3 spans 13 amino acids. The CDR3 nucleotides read TGTGCCAGCTCACCTGACAGTTCCTACGAGCAGTACTTC. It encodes CASSPDSSYEQYF.

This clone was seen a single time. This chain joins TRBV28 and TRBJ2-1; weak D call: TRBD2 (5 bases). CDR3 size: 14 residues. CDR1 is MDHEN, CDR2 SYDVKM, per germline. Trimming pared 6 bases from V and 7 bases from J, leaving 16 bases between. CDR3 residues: CASRTLELVNEQFF. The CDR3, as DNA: TGTGCCAGCAGAACGCTAGAACTAGTGAATGAGCAGTTCTTC.

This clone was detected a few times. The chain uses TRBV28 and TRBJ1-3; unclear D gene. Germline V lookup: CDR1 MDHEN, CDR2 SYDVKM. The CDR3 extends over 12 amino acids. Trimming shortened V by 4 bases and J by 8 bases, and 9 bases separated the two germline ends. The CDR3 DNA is TGTGCCAGCAGTTATGCGAAATACACCATATATTTT. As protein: CASSYAKYTIYF.

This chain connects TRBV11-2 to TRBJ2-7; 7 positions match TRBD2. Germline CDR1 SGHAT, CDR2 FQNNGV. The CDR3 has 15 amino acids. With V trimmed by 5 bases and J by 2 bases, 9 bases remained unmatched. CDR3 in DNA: TGTGCCAGCAGCCCAGTTGGGGGGGATGCCTACGAGCAGTACTTC. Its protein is CASSPVGGDAYEQYF.

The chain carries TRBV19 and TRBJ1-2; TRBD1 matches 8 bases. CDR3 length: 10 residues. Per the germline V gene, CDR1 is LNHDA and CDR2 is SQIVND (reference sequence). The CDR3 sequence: CATGDYGYTF. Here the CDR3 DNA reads TGTGCGACAGGGGACTATGGCTACACCTTC.

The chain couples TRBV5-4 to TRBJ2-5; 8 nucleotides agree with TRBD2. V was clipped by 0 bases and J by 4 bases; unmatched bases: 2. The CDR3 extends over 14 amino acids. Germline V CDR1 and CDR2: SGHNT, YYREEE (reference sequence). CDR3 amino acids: CASSLGLAPETQYF. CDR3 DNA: TGTGCCAGCAGCTTGGGACTAGCGCCAGAGACCCAGTACTTC.

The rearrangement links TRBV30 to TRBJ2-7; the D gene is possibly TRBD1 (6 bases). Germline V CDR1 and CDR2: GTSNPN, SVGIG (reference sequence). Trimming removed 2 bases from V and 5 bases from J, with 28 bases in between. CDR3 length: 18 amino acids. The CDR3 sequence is CAWSSLRPRGGWGNEQYF. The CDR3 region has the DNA TGTGCCTGGAGTTCTTTAAGGCCCAGAGGGGGTTGGGGGAACGAGCAGTACTTC.

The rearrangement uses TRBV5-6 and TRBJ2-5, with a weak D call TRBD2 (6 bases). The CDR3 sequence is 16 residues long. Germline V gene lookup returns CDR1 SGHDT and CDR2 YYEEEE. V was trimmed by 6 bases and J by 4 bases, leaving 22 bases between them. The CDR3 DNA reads TGTGCCAGCACCCACTTTACGGGGGTCCGTGTAGAGACCCAGTACTTC. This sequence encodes CASTHFTGVRVETQYF.

The CDR3 DNA sequence: TGCGCCAGCAGCCCCACCCCAACAGACATCTATGGCTACACCTTC. Encoded protein: CASSPTPTDIYGYTF. J is TRBJ1-2 and V is TRBV4-1; D is unresolved. V was clipped by 4 bases and J by 4 bases, with 16 bases between them. CDR1 and CDR2 from the germline V gene are MGHRA and YSYEKL. The CDR3 spans 15 residues.

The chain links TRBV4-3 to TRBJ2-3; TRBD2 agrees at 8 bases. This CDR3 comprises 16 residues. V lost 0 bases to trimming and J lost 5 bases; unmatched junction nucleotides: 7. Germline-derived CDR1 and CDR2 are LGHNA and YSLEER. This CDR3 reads CASSQDSAGGKDTQYF. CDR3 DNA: TGCGCCAGCAGCCAAGATTCCGCGGGGGGCAAAGATACGCAGTATTTT.

The CDR3 DNA sequence: TGTGCCATCAGTGAGCCGGGACTAGCGGCTTACAATGAGCAGTTCTTC. Its translation is CAISEPGLAAYNEQFF. The V call is TRBV10-3, the J call TRBJ2-1; 11 bases agree with TRBD2. CDR1 and CDR2 from the germline V gene are ENHRY and SYGVKD. J lost 4 bases, V lost 2 bases, and 4 bases had no gene match. The CDR3 totals 16 residues.

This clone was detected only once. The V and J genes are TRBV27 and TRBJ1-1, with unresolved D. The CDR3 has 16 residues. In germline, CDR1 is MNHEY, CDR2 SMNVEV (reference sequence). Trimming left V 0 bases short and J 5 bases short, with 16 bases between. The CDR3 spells CASSLSSGITRTEAFF. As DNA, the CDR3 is TGTGCCAGCAGTTTATCGTCGGGGATTACGAGGACTGAAGCTTTCTTT.

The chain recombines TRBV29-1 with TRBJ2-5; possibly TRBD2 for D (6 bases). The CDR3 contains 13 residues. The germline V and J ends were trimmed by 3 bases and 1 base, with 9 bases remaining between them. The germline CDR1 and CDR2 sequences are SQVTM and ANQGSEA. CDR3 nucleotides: TGCAGCGTTGACCAGGGAGGCCAAGAGACCCAGTACTTC. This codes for CSVDQGGQETQYF. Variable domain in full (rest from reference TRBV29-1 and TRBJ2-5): SAVISQKPSRDICQRGTSLTIQCQVDSQVTMMFWYRQQPGQSLTLIATANQGSEATYESGFVIDKFPISRPNLTFSTLTVSNMSPEDSSIYLCSVDQGGQETQYFGPGTRLLVL.

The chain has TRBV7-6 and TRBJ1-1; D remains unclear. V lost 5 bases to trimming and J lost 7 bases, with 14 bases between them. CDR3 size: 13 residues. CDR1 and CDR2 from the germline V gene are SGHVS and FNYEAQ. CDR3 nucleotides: TGTGCCAGCAGCCGCCTGCCCGATAGTGAAGCTTTCTTT. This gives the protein CASSRLPDSEAFF. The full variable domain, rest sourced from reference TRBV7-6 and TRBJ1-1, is GAGVSQSPRYKVTKRGQDVALRCDPISGHVSLYWYRQALGQGPEFLTYFNYEAQQDKSGLPNDRFSAERPEGSISTLTIQRTEQRDSAMYRCASSRLPDSEAFFGQGTRLTVV.

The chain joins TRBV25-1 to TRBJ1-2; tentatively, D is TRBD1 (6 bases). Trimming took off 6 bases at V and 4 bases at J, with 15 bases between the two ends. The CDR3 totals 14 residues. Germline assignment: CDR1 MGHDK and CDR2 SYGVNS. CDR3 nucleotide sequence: TGTGCCAGCAGGCATGGGGGCAGGGGCTATGGCTACACCTTC. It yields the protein CASRHGGRGYGYTF.

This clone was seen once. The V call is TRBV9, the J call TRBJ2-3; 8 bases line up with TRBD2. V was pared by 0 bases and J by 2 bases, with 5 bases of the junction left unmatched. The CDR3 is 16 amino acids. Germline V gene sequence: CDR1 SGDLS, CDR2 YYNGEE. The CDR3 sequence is CASSVGIAGYTDTQYF. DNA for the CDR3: TGTGCCAGCAGCGTAGGTATAGCGGGATACACAGATACGCAGTATTTT. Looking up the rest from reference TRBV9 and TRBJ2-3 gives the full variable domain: DSGVTQTPKHLITATGQRVTLRCSPRSGDLSVYWYQQSLDQGLQFLIQYYNGEERAKGNILERFSAQQFPDLHSELNLSSLELGDSALYFCASSVGIAGYTDTQYFGPGTRLTVL.